This record looks at one TCR beta chain sequence and its context. In this sample, this clone turned up once. What antigen it recognizes has not been identified. Base qualities were left out, and no much larger clone turns up one base away. The record originates from a study of OX40 agonist ivuxolimab in advanced cancers. In terms of the full investigation: Ivuxolimab was a fully human IgG2 agonistic monoclonal antibody targeting the costimulatory receptor OX40 (CD134). Intravenous ivuxolimab was administered to patients every 2 weeks at six dose levels: 0.01, 0.1, 0.3, 1.5, 3 and 10 mg/kg. Among the roughly 50 dose-escalation patients, around 20 had hepatocellular carcinoma, approximately 15 melanoma, 9 renal cell carcinoma and 9 head and neck cancer. The dose-escalation cohort was over 70% male with a mean age of approximately 60 years, ranging from about 23 to 85. Prior anti-PD-1, anti-PD-L1 or anti-CTLA-4 therapy was permitted, and checkpoint inhibitors had been received by about 37% of dose-escalation patients. Partial responses occurred in three dose-escalation patients: two with cutaneous melanoma and one with hepatocellular carcinoma. The point of sequencing TCRbeta in the periphery was to test whether ivuxolimab changed TCR sequence diversity and drove clonal T-cell expansion. The monotherapy dose-escalation portion (N ≈ 56 patients) of the phase I ivuxolimab trial is reported in the paper. Points the paper makes about the study in general: The antigen specificity of the clonally expanded peripheral T cells was not determined. After ivuxolimab, CD8+ T cells had more expanded clones than CD4+ T cells on average. In partial responders in the 0.1-3.0 mg/kg groups, normalized peripheral clonal expansion was found to be among the lowest, especially among CD8+ T cells. Low levels of normalized T-cell clonal expansion were also seen in some patients who did not respond. At doses of 0.1 to 3.0 mg/kg, clonal expansion of both CD4+ and CD8+ blood T cells was observed from baseline to week 6.

CDR1 and CDR2, looked up from the germline V gene, are SGHTA and FQGNSA. The CDR3 runs 16 residues from the cysteine to the phenylalanine. The sequence is cut down to CDR3 DNA, 48 bases in frame from base 1. Cut back by 3 bases and 6 bases, the V and J ends lie 21 bases apart. To sequence the TCRbeta CDR3 region, genomic DNA was isolated from the sorted cells. The immunoSEQ Assay was used to sequence the TCRbeta CDR3 regions. The clones in this table, taken by TCRdb from immuneACCESS, are in-frame only. Not every clone is retained; where verified, under half of the shortfall comes from an unresolved V gene, and the cause of the rest is unknown. Within this sample are roughly 64,000 clones, with about 85% of them counted one time only. Of the sample, roughly 3.1% is held by the ten largest clones. Patients with autoimmune disease history or receiving systemic immunosuppression were excluded from the trial. In every dose cohort, peripheral blood was drawn for TCR sequencing at baseline, cycle 4 day 1, and cycle 7 day 1. Samples were obtained from an open-label, multicenter, first-in-human phase I dose-escalation trial of ivuxolimab. Adults with locally advanced or metastatic melanoma, renal cell carcinoma, hepatocellular carcinoma or head and neck squamous cell carcinoma were enrolled in the trial. CD4+ and CD8+ T cells were sorted separately from peripheral blood before TCR sequencing.

The receptor comes from an adult with an advanced solid tumor such as melanoma, head and neck, liver or kidney cancer. Specimen: CD4+ or CD8+ T cells sorted from blood, collected in a trial of the OX40 agonist ivuxolimab. The chain is encoded by TRBV7-2 joined to TRBJ2-7; the D match is possibly TRBD1 or TRBD2, with 6 bases aligned in each. The sequenced DNA is TGTGCCAGCAGCTTGGGGGCGGGACTCCCCTCGGTCGAGCAGTACTTC. The resulting protein is CASSLGAGLPSVEQYF. Extended through the reference TRBV7-2 and TRBJ2-7 proteins, this CDR3 yields the full variable domain: GAGVSQSPSNKVTEKGKDVELRCDPISGHTALYWYRQSLGQGLEFLIYFQGNSAPDKSGLPSDRFSAERTGGSVSTLTIQRTQQEDSAVYLCASSLGAGLPSVEQYFGPGTRLTVT.